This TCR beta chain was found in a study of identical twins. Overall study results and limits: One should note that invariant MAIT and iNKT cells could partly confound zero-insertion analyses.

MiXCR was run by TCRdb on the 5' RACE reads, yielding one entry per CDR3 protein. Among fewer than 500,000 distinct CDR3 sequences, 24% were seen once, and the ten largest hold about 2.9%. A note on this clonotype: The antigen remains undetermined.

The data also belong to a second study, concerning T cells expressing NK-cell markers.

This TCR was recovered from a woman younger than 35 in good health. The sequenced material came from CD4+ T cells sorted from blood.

In DNA form, the CDR3 reads TGTGCCAGCAGTTACGCCGGGACCCGGTCCTACGAGCAGTACTTC. Translated, it gives CASSYAGTRSYEQYF. The chain recombines TRBV12-3 or TRBV12-4 with TRBJ2-7; D tentatively fits TRBD1 or TRBD2 (5 bases each). Trimming shortened V by 4 bases and J by 1 base, and 14 bases separated the two germline ends. The CDR3 totals 15 residues.